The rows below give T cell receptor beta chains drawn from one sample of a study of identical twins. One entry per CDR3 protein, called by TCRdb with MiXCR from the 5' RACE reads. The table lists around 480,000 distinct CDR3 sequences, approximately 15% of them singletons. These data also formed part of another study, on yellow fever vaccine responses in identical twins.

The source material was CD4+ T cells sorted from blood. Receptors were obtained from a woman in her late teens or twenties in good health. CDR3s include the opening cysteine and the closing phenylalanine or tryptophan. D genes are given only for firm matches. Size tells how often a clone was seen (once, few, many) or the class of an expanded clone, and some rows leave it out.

CSARDGAGGQVQYF | TGCAGTGCTAGAGATGGGGCAGGGGGCCAGGTTCAGTACTTC | TRBD1 | TRBV20-1 | few | 14 | TRBJ2-4
CASSIPSDTQYF | TGCGCCAGCAGCATCCCGTCGGATACGCAGTATTTT | . | TRBV5-1 | few | 12 | TRBJ2-3
CSVVGAGPTGELFF | TGCAGCGTTGTCGGAGCGGGGCCCACCGGGGAGCTGTTTTTT | TRBD2 | TRBV29-1 | few | 14 | TRBJ2-2
CASSLRPRFTYEQYF | TGTGCCAGCAGCTTAAGGCCCAGGTTTACCTACGAGCAGTACTTC | . | TRBV13 | . | 15 | TRBJ2-7
CATSDSGQGKASYEQYF | TGTGCCACCAGTGATTCGGGACAGGGAAAGGCGTCCTACGAGCAGTACTTC | TRBD1 | TRBV24-1 | . | 17 | TRBJ2-7
CASSSGAGAYEQYF | TGTGCCAGCAGTTCCGGGGCCGGGGCCTACGAGCAGTACTTC | . | TRBV2 | few | 14 | TRBJ2-7
CASSIRTGAHYEQYF | TGTGCCAGCAGCATTAGGACAGGGGCGCACTACGAGCAGTACTTC | TRBD1 | TRBV7-9 | . | 15 | TRBJ2-7
CASSGSLNQPQHF | TGTGCCAGCAGCGGCAGCCTCAATCAGCCCCAGCATTTT | . | TRBV9 | . | 13 | TRBJ1-5
CASSPREELFF | TGTGCCAGCTCACCACGGGAGGAGCTGTTTTTT | . | TRBV18 | . | 11 | TRBJ2-2
CASSPLGTGVRNEQFF | TGCGCCAGCAGCCCATTGGGGACAGGGGTCCGAAATGAGCAGTTCTTC | TRBD1 | TRBV5-1 | many | 16 | TRBJ2-1
CASSSTGYNEQFF | TGTGCCAGCAGTTCGACTGGATACAATGAGCAGTTCTTC | . | TRBV12-3/TRBV12-4 | many | 13 | TRBJ2-1
CSGQMEAGRSYEQYF | TGCAGTGGTCAGATGGAAGCGGGTCGCTCCTACGAGCAGTACTTC | . | TRBV20-1 | few | 15 | TRBJ2-7
CSARDAGRGDEQFF | TGCAGTGCTAGAGACGCCGGCAGGGGGGATGAGCAGTTCTTC | . | TRBV20-1 | few | 14 | TRBJ2-1
CASSFDGSGTGELFF | TGCGCCAGCAGCTTCGACGGGAGTGGTACCGGGGAGCTGTTTTTT | . | TRBV5-1 | few | 15 | TRBJ2-2
CASSLGLGQGAAEQYF | TGCGCCAGCAGCTTGGGGCTGGGACAGGGGGCAGCCGAGCAGTACTTC | TRBD1 | TRBV5-1 | . | 16 | TRBJ2-7
CSATGNTDTQYF | TGCAGTGCTACGGGGAACACAGATACGCAGTATTTT | . | TRBV20-1 | few | 12 | TRBJ2-3
CASSQEAGQSYEQYF | TGCGCCAGCAGCCAAGAGGCCGGACAGTCCTACGAGCAGTACTTC | . | TRBV4-3 | few | 15 | TRBJ2-7
CATITPGHPGYTF | TGTGCCACCATCACTCCGGGACATCCAGGCTACACCTTC | . | TRBV24-1 | . | 13 | TRBJ1-2
CASSFEWASQNIQYF | TGTGCCAGCAGTTTCGAGTGGGCGTCCCAAAACATTCAGTACTTC | . | TRBV28 | few | 15 | TRBJ2-4
CSAKNTEIAKNIQYF | TGCAGCGCCAAAAACACGGAAATAGCCAAAAACATTCAGTACTTC | . | TRBV29-1 | once | 15 | TRBJ2-4
CASSFRLASGANVLTF | TGTGCCAGCAGCTTTCGGCTAGCTTCTGGGGCCAACGTCCTGACTTTC | . | TRBV11-1 | few | 16 | TRBJ2-6
CAISESTQGGTEAFF | TGTGCCATCAGTGAGTCAACACAGGGGGGGACTGAAGCTTTCTTC | TRBD1 | TRBV10-3 | . | 15 | TRBJ1-1
CATSTVGTTGELFF | TGTGCCACCTCCACCGTCGGGACAACCGGGGAGCTGTTTTTT | . | TRBV18 | . | 14 | TRBJ2-2
CASGTSGRAQYF | TGTGCCAGTGGGACTAGCGGGAGGGCCCAGTATTTT | TRBD2 | TRBV28 | . | 12 | TRBJ2-3
CATSDIIDNEQFF | TGTGCCACCAGTGATATCATCGACAATGAGCAGTTCTTC | . | TRBV24-1 | few | 13 | TRBJ2-1
CASSARLINEQFF | TGTGCCAGCAGCGCACGTCTAATCAATGAGCAGTTCTTC | . | TRBV5-8 | few | 13 | TRBJ2-1
CASSVEQGAENEQFF | TGTGCCAGCAGCGTAGAACAGGGGGCGGAAAATGAGCAGTTCTTC | TRBD1 | TRBV9 | . | 15 | TRBJ2-1
CASSQDLRQGFQETQYF | TGTGCCAGCAGCCAAGATCTCAGACAGGGTTTCCAAGAGACCCAGTACTTC | TRBD1 | TRBV14 | few | 17 | TRBJ2-5
CASSPTSLRGYTF | TGTGCCAGCAGCCCGACTTCCCTACGGGGCTACACCTTC | . | TRBV3-1 | . | 13 | TRBJ1-2
CAIRGLDFYEQYF | TGTGCCATCAGGGGACTAGACTTCTACGAGCAGTACTTC | TRBD2 | TRBV10-3 | few | 13 | TRBJ2-7
CASIPTGEGYNEQFF | TGTGCCAGCATCCCAACAGGGGAAGGATACAATGAGCAGTTCTTC | TRBD1 | TRBV12-3/TRBV12-4 | . | 15 | TRBJ2-1
CASSLGRGTGELFF | TGCGCCAGCAGCTTGGGGCGAGGGACCGGGGAGCTGTTTTTT | . | TRBV5-1 | many | 14 | TRBJ2-2
CASSLNPNRAETQYF | TGTGCCAGCAGCTTAAATCCGAACAGGGCCGAGACCCAGTACTTC | . | TRBV7-2 | once | 15 | TRBJ2-5
CSPGQGAPEQFF | TGCAGTCCGGGACAGGGGGCGCCTGAGCAGTTCTTC | TRBD1 | TRBV20-1 | few | 12 | TRBJ2-1
CASSLLGLAGNTDTQYF | TGTGCCAGCAGCCTCTTAGGACTAGCGGGAAACACAGATACGCAGTATTTT | TRBD2 | TRBV7-6 | . | 17 | TRBJ2-3
CASSVPGGGTIYF | TGTGCCAGCAGCGTACCAGGGGGAGGCACCATATATTTT | TRBD1 | TRBV9 | . | 13 | TRBJ1-3
CASSSEGYEQYF | TGTGCCAGCAGCTCGGAGGGCTACGAGCAGTACTTC | . | TRBV7-2 | many | 12 | TRBJ2-7
CASSESGGREAFF | TGTGCCAGCAGTGAATCCGGGGGCAGGGAGGCTTTCTTT | . | TRBV2 | . | 13 | TRBJ1-1
CASSLTETGKYEQYF | TGTGCCAGCAGTTTAACCGAGACAGGGAAATACGAGCAGTACTTC | TRBD1 | TRBV28 | . | 15 | TRBJ2-7
CASSQDGTSGDYNEQFF | TGCGCCAGCAGCCAAGACGGGACTAGCGGGGACTACAATGAGCAGTTCTTC | TRBD2 | TRBV4-1 | . | 17 | TRBJ2-1
CATSRDRLAGGVRDF | TGTGCCACCAGCAGAGATCGACTAGCGGGAGGGGTGCGGGACTTC | TRBD2 | TRBV15 | few | 15 | TRBJ2-1
CASSLRGSGNEQFF | TGTGCCAGCAGCTTGAGGGGGAGTGGGAATGAGCAGTTCTTC | . | TRBV3-1 | few | 14 | TRBJ2-1
CASRAGQGANTGELFF | TGTGCCAGCAGAGCGGGACAGGGGGCGAACACCGGGGAGCTGTTTTTT | TRBD1 | TRBV2 | . | 16 | TRBJ2-2
CASSHRGGELFF | TGTGCCAGCAGCCATCGGGGCGGGGAGCTGTTTTTT | . | TRBV3-1 | few | 12 | TRBJ2-2
CAWRVAFANTGELFF | TGTGCCTGGAGGGTCGCGTTCGCGAACACCGGGGAGCTGTTTTTT | . | TRBV30 | few | 15 | TRBJ2-2
CSFGQGLNTEAFF | TGCAGCTTTGGACAGGGGCTGAACACTGAAGCTTTCTTT | TRBD1 | TRBV29-1 | . | 13 | TRBJ1-1
CASSATNLGRGNIQYF | TGTGCCAGCAGCGCAACTAACCTAGGCAGGGGCAACATTCAGTACTTC | . | TRBV5-6 | few | 16 | TRBJ2-4
CSAQRGPYEQYF | TGCAGTGCCCAACGGGGGCCCTACGAGCAGTACTTC | . | TRBV20-1 | . | 12 | TRBJ2-7
CSASDEYEQYF | TGCAGTGCTAGCGACGAATACGAGCAGTACTTC | . | TRBV20-1 | . | 11 | TRBJ2-7
CASRLADEQFF | TGTGCCAGCAGACTAGCGGATGAGCAGTTCTTC | TRBD2 | TRBV7-2 | few | 11 | TRBJ2-1
CSARGQSTDTQYF | TGCAGTGCTAGGGGACAGAGCACAGATACGCAGTATTTT | TRBD1 | TRBV20-1 | few | 13 | TRBJ2-3
CASSQDGLDRTSYEQYF | TGTGCCAGCAGCCAAGATGGTCTGGACAGGACCTCCTACGAGCAGTACTTC | TRBD1 | TRBV14 | few | 17 | TRBJ2-7
CATSRDDHSNQPQHF | TGTGCCACCAGCAGGGATGACCATAGCAATCAGCCCCAGCATTTT | . | TRBV15 | many | 15 | TRBJ1-5
CASSVDRAELYEQYF | TGTGCCAGCAGTGTTGACAGGGCGGAACTCTACGAGCAGTACTTC | TRBD1 | TRBV6-1 | . | 15 | TRBJ2-7
CASSQLAGVTREQFF | TGTGCCAGCAGCCAATTAGCGGGAGTCACCAGGGAGCAGTTCTTC | TRBD2 | TRBV14 | few | 15 | TRBJ2-1
CASTPTGGPGELFF | TGTGCCAGTACACCTACAGGGGGCCCCGGGGAGCTGTTTTTT | TRBD1 | TRBV6-1 | few | 14 | TRBJ2-2
CASSFSDGGYEAFF | TGTGCCAGCAGCTTCTCCGACGGAGGCTATGAAGCTTTCTTT | . | TRBV7-6 | . | 14 | TRBJ1-1
CASSEGLAGVDTQYF | TGCGCCAGCAGTGAAGGACTAGCGGGAGTAGATACGCAGTATTTT | TRBD2 | TRBV10-2 | . | 15 | TRBJ2-3
CASSREVNSYEQYF | TGTGCCAGCAGTCGCGAGGTAAACTCCTACGAGCAGTACTTC | . | TRBV12-3/TRBV12-4 | many | 14 | TRBJ2-7
CASSKDRVLTYEQYF | TGTGCCAGCAGTAAGGACAGGGTACTAACCTACGAGCAGTACTTC | TRBD1 | TRBV6-1 | . | 15 | TRBJ2-7